Listed below are T cell receptor beta chains from one sample, sequenced in a study of shared clonotypes between healthy human individuals. Clones were sequenced by immunoSEQ multiplex PCR, and TCRdb holds only the in-frame ones, with some missing. The sample carries fewer than 2.5 million clones, 80% to 95% recorded once. The sequencing input was naive CD4+ T cells from PBMCs. The receptors derive from a man between 18 and 29 years old in good health. Some clones in this sample may be carry-over from other donors' samples. The conserved cysteine and the conserved F or W are not part of the CDR3 here. A D gene is named only where the DNA matches it firmly.

v_gene,d_gene,CDR3aa
TRBV28,.,ASSLWTASYEQY
TRBV10-3,.,AISESVGGSSGNTIY
TRBV18,.,ASSPLSNRETQY
TRBV5-6,TRBD2,ASSLALGASGINEQF
TRBV6-5,.,ASSYESGYYEQY
TRBV18,.,ASSPLVSGYETQY
TRBV7-3,TRBD1,ASSPTGFDYEQY
TRBV30,.,AWREGDWSEKLF
TRBV27,.,ASSSRTAVRYNEQF
TRBV9,TRBD1,ASSKVGQGAFTEAF
TRBV2,.,ASSEAGEKLF
TRBV7-2,.,ASSLRLQGWRGSNQPQH
TRBV19,.,ASSAGQPYNEQF
TRBV30,.,AWSLGRSTDTQY
TRBV28,.,ASTTGLVRFGYT
TRBV28,TRBD2,ASRDYNGLAASTDTQY
TRBV25-1,TRBD2,ASSESGSLYEQY
TRBV13,.,ASSSRGGTDTQY
TRBV6-5,.,ASRPGTRENTIY
TRBV19,TRBD2,ASSITGGPRNEQF
TRBV27,.,ASSLRRPFYTNYGYT
TRBV15,.,ATSRVEAVSGNTIY
TRBV15,.,ATSRRWSANTEAF
TRBV5-6,.,ASSLGGIGYT
TRBV28,TRBD1,ASRGGTGKGNQPQH
TRBV5-6,TRBD1,ASSPGGTGIFSPLH
TRBV6-1,.,ASSGRTGTYGYT
TRBV6-1,TRBD2,ASSVAGLAGVRQF
TRBV5-8,TRBD1,ASSSGQGFPGELF
TRBV7-8,.,ASSLAVTSTDTQY
TRBV29-1,.,SVVPGQVPDTQY
TRBV6-4,.,ARRPVINTGELF
TRBV5-1,TRBD2,ASSTLAGVKNEQF
TRBV7-9,.,ASSLGLADTQY
TRBV11-2,.,ASGRGLPQETQY
TRBV28,.,ASSLGPRGYEQY
TRBV4-1,.,ASSQDWSSYGYT
TRBV28,.,ASSWRGAVAKNIQY
TRBV7-9,.,ASSLAGGTGYT
TRBV29-1,TRBD1,SAGQEADTQY
TRBV9,.,ASSVGAVTNTEAF
TRBV9,.,ASSLNPGRYTEAF
TRBV14,.,ASSLGETQY